This section outlines one T cell receptor (beta chain) sequence together with its context. Its antigen is currently unknown. Data came from immunoSEQ multiplex PCR; TCRdb stores just in-frame clones and leaves some out. This repertoire shows millions of clones, about 92% found once; its top ten account for more than 1.5%. The data derive from a study of shared clonotypes between healthy human individuals. Study details: The plates for each donor numbered three CD4 naive, three CD4 memory, two CD8 naive and one CD8 memory.

CD45RO-negative, CCR7-selected cells formed the naive CD8 fraction, which excluded terminally differentiated effector memory CD45RA+ cells. Study findings and constraints: Blood alone was sampled, and tissue repertoires likely differ.

The clonotype comes from a man in his late teens or twenties in good health. Some clones in this sample may be carry-over from other donors' samples. What was sequenced was naive CD8+ T cells from PBMCs.

The CDR3 reads CASSTLLAGGPSDTQYF. The DNA of the CDR3 is TGTGCCAGCAGTACTCTGCTAGCGGGAGGGCCCTCAGATACGCAGTATTTT. The chain employs TRBV27 and TRBJ2-3; 12 bases map to TRBD2. CDR1 and CDR2 from the germline V gene are MNHEY and SMNVEV (reference sequence). With 5 bases clipped from V and 4 bases from J, the junction kept 10 bases outside the gene matches. CDR3 length: 17 residues.